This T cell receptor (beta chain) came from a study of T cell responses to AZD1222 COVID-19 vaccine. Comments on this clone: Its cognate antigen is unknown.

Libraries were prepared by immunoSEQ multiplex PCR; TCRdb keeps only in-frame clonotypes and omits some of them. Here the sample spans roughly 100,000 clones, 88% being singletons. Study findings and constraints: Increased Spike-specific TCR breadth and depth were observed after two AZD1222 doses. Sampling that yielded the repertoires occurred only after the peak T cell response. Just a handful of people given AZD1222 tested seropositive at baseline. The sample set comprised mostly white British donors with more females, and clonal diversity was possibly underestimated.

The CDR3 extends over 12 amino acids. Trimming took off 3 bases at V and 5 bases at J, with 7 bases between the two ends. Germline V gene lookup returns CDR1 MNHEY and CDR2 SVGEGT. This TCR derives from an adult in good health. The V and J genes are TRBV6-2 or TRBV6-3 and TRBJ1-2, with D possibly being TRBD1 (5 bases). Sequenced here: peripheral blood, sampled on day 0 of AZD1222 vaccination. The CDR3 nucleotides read TGTGCCAGCAGTTATCGGGGGTATGGCTACACCTTC. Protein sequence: CASSYRGYGYTF.